The source of this T cell receptor beta chain is a study of T-cell memory formation after mild COVID-19. TCRdb re-called the 5' RACE reads through MiXCR, storing one row per CDR3 protein. The sample contains approximately 45,000 distinct CDR3 sequences, over 6.5% of which appear only once. This clonotype was seen ten or more times. The receptor's source is an adult who had mild COVID-19 (a few samples of this study predate the infection). Cell type and time point are not known. The specimen sequenced was PBMCs or a T cell subset sorted from them (not recorded which).

The CDR3 reads CASSLATGTYEQYF. DNA for the CDR3: TGTGCCAGCAGCTTAGCCACGGGAACTTACGAGCAGTACTTC. The rearrangement joins TRBV7-2 to TRBJ2-7; TRBD2 might be the D (5 bases). Per the germline V gene, CDR1 is SGHTA and CDR2 is FQGNSA. The CDR3 extends over 14 amino acids. The V end was cut by 0 bases, the J end by 4 bases, with 10 bases between.